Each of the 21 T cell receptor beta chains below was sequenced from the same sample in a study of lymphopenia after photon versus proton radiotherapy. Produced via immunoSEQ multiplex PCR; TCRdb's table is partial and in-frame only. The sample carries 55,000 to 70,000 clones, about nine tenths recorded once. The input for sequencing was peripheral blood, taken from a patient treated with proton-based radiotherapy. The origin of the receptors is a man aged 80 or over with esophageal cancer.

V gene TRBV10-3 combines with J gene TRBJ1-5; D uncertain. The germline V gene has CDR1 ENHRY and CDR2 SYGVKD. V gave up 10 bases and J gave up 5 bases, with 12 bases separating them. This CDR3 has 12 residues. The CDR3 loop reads CASQEGDQPQHF. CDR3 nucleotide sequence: TGTGCCAGCCAGGAAGGCGATCAGCCCCAGCATTTT.

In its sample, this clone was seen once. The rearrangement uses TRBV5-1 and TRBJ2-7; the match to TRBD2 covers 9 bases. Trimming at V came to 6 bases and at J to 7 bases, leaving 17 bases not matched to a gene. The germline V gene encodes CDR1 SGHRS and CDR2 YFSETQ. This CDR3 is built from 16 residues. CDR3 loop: CASNPFGVAGDGEQYF. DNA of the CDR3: TGCGCCAGCAACCCCTTTGGGGTAGCGGGAGACGGTGAGCAGTACTTC.

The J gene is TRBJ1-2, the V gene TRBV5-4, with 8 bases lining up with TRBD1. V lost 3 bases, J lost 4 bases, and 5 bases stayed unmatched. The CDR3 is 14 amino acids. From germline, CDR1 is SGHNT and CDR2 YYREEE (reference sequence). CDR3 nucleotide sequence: TGTGCCAGCAGCTGGCGGGACAGGATCTATGGCTACACCTTC. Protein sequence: CASSWRDRIYGYTF.

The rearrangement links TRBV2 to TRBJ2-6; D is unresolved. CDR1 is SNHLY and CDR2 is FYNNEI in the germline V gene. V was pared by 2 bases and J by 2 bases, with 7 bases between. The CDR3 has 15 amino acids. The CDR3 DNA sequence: TGTGCCAGCAGTGAAATAGATACTGGGGCCAACGTCCTGACTTTC. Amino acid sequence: CASSEIDTGANVLTF. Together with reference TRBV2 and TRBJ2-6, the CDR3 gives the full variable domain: EPEVTQTPSHQVTQMGQEVILRCVPISNHLYFYWYRQILGQKVEFLVSFYNNEISEKSEIFDDQFSVERPDGSNFTLKIRSTKLEDSAMYFCASSEIDTGANVLTFGAGSRLTVL.

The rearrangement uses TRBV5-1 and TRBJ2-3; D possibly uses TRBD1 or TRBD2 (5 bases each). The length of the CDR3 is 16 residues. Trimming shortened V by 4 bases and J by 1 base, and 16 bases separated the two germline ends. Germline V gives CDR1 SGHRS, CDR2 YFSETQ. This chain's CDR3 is CASSLGIQGGTDTQYF. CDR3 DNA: TGCGCCAGCAGCCTCGGCATTCAGGGAGGCACAGATACGCAGTATTTT. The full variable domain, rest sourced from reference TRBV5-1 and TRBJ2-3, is KAGVTQTPRYLIKTRGQQVTLSCSPISGHRSVSWYQQTPGQGLQFLFEYFSETQRNKGNFPGRFSGRQFSNSRSEMNVSTLELGDSALYLCASSLGIQGGTDTQYFGPGTRLTVL.

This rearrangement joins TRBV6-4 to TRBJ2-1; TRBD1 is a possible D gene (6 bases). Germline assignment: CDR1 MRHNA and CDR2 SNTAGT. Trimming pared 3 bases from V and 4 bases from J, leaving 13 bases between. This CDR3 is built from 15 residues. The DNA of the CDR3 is TGTGCCAGCAGTGAGATGGGACACTTGTACAATGAGCAGTTCTTC. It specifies CASSEMGHLYNEQFF.

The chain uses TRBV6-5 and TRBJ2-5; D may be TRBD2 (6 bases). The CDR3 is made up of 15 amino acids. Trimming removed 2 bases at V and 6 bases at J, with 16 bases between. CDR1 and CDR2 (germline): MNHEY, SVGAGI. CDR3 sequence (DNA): TGTGCCAGCAGTTACGGGCCAGCTAGCGCTAAGACCCAGTACTTC. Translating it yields CASSYGPASAKTQYF.

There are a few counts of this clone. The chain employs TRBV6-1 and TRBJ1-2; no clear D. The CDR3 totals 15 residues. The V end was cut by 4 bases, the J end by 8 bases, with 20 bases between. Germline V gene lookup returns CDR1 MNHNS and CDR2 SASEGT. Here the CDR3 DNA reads TGTGCCAGCAGTGGAAGTCTCGGCACGGCGAGGGGCTACACCTTC. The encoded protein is CASSGSLGTARGYTF.

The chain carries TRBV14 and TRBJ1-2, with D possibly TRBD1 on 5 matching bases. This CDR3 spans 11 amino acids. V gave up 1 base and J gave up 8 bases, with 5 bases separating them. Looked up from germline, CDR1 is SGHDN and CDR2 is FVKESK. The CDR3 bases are TGTGCCAGCAGCCAAGGGGGGGGCTACACCTTC. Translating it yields CASSQGGGYTF.

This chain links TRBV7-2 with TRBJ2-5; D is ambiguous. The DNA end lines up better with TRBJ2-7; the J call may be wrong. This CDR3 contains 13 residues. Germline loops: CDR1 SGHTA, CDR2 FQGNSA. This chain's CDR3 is CASSPRPSYEQYF. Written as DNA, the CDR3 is TGTGCCAGCAGCCCCCGGCCTAGCTACGAGCAGTACTTC.

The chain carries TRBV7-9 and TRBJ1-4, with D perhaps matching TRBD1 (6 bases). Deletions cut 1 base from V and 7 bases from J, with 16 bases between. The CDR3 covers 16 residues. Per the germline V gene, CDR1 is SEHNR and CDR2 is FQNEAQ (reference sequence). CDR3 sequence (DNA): TGTGCCAGCAGCTTAGACTCAACAGGGTGGGGTGAAAAACTGTTTTTT. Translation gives CASSLDSTGWGEKLFF.

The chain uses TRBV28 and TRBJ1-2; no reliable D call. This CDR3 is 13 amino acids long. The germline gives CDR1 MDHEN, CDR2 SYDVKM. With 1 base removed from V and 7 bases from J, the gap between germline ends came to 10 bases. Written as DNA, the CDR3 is TGTGCCAGCAGTTTATACGGACGTGGTGGCTACACCTTC. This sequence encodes CASSLYGRGGYTF.

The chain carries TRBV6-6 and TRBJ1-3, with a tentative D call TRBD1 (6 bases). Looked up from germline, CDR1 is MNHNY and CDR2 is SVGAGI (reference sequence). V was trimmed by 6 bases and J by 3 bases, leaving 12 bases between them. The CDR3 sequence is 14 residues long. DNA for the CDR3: TGTGCCAGCAGCGCCGGGGGCCTTGGAAACACCATATATTTT. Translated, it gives CASSAGGLGNTIYF.

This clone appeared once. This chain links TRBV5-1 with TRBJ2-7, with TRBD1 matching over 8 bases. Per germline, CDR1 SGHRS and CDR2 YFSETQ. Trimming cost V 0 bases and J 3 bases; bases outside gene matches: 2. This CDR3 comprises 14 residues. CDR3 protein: CASSLGGQGYEQYF. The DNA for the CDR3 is TGCGCCAGCAGCTTGGGAGGACAGGGCTACGAGCAGTACTTC.

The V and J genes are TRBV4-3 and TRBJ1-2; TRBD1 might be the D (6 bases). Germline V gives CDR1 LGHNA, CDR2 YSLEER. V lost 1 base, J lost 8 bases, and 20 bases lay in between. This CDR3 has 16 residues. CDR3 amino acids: CASSQALNREIGGYTF. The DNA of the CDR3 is TGCGCCAGCAGCCAAGCCCTAAACAGGGAAATAGGGGGCTACACCTTC.

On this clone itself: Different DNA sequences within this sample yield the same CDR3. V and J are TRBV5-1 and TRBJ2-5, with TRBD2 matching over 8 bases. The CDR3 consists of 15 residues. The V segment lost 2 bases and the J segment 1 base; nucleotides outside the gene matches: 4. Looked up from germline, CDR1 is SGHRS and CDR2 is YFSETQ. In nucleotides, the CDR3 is TGCGCCAGCAGCTTCGGTCGGGGGGGCCAAGAGACCCAGTACTTC. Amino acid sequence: CASSFGRGGQETQYF.

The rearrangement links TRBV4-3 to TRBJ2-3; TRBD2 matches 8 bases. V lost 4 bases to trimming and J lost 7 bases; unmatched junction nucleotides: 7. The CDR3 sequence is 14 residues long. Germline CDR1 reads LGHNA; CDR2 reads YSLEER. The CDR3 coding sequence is TGCGCCAGCAGCCTGGGACTAGGGACCAATACGCAGTATTTT. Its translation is CASSLGLGTNTQYF.

The CDR3 here is CASSSGLGNTIYF. For the CDR3, the DNA is TGTGCCAGCAGCTCGGGATTAGGAAACACCATATATTTT. This chain links TRBV7-3 with TRBJ1-3; D unresolved. The CDR3 has 13 amino acids. The V and J ends lost 4 bases and 4 bases respectively, with 8 bases between them. Germline loops: CDR1 SGHTA, CDR2 FQGTGA. The full variable domain, in which reference TRBV7-3 and TRBJ1-3 provide the parts outside the CDR3, is GAGVSQTPSNKVTEKGKYVELRCDPISGHTALYWYRQSLGQGPEFLIYFQGTGAADDSGLPNDRFFAVRPEGSVSTLKIQRTERGDSAVYLCASSSGLGNTIYFGEGSWLTVV.

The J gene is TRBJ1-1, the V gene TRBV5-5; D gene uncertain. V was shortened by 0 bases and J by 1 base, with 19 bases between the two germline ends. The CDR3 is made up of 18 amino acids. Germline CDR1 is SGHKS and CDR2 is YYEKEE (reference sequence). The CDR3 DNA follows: TGTGCCAGCAGCTTGGCCTTAGATTTTTCTCCCCGGAACACTGAAGCTTTCTTT. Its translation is CASSLALDFSPRNTEAFF. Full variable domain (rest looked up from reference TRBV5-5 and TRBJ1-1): DAGVTQSPTHLIKTRGQQVTLRCSPISGHKSVSWYQQVLGQGPQFIFQYYEKEERGRGNFPDRFSARQFPNYSSELNVNALLLGDSALYLCASSLALDFSPRNTEAFFGQGTRLTVV.

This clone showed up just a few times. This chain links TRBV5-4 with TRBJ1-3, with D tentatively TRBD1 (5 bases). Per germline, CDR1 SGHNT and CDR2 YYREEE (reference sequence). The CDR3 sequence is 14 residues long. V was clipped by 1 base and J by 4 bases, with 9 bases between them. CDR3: CASSLQGTGNTIYF. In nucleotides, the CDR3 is TGTGCCAGCAGCTTGCAAGGGACCGGAAACACCATATATTTT.

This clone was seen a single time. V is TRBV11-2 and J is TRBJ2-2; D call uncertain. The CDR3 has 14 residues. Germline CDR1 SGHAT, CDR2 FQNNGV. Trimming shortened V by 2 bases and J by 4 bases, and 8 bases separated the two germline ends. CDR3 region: CASSLSGATGELFF. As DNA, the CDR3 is TGTGCCAGCAGCTTATCAGGCGCCACCGGGGAGCTGTTTTTT.